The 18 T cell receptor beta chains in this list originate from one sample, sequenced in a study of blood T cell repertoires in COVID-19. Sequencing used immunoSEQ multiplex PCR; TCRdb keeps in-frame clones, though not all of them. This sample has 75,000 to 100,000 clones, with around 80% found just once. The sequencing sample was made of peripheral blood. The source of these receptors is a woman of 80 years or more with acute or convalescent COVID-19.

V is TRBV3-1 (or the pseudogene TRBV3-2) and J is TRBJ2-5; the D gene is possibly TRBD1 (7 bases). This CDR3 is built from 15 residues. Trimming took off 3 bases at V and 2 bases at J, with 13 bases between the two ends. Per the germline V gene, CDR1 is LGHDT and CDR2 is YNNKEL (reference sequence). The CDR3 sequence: CASSHNQGGQETQYF. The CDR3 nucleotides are TGTGCCAGCAGCCATAATCAGGGGGGTCAAGAGACCCAGTACTTC.

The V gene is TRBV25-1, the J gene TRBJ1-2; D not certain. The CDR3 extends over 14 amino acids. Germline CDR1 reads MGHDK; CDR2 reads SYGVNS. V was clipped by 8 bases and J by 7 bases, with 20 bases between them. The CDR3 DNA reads TGTGCCAGCTCCAAGGGCGGGAATAGCGGTGGCTACACCTTC. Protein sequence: CASSKGGNSGGYTF.

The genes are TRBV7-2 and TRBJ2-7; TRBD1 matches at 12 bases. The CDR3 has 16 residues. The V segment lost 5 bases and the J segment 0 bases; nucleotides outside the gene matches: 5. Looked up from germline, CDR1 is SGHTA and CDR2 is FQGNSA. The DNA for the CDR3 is TGTGCCAGCAGCCCGGGACAGGGGGCTATCTCCTACGAGCAGTACTTC. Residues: CASSPGQGAISYEQYF.

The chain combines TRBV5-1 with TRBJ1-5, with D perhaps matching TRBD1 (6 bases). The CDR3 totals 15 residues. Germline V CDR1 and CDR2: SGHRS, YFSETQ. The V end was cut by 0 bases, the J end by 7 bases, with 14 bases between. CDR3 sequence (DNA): TGCGCCAGCAGCTTGGAAGGGGGGGGAGAACAGCCCCAGCATTTT. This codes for CASSLEGGGEQPQHF. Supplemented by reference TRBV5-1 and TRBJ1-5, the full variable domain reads KAGVTQTPRYLIKTRGQQVTLSCSPISGHRSVSWYQQTPGQGLQFLFEYFSETQRNKGNFPGRFSGRQFSNSRSEMNVSTLELGDSALYLCASSLEGGGEQPQHFGDGTRLSIL.

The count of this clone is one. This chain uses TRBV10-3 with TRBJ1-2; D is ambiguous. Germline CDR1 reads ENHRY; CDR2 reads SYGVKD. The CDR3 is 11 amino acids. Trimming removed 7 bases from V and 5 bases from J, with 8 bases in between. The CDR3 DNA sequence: TGTGCCATCAATGGAGGGTATGGCTACACCTTC. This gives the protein CAINGGYGYTF.

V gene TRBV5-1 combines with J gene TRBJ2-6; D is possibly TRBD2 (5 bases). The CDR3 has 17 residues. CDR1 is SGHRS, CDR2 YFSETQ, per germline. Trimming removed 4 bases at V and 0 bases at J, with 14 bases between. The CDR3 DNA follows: TGCGCCAGCAGCCCATTGGGCGCGGGCTCTGGGGCCAACGTCCTGACTTTC. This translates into CASSPLGAGSGANVLTF. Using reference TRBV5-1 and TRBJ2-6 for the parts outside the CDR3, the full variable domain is KAGVTQTPRYLIKTRGQQVTLSCSPISGHRSVSWYQQTPGQGLQFLFEYFSETQRNKGNFPGRFSGRQFSNSRSEMNVSTLELGDSALYLCASSPLGAGSGANVLTFGAGSRLTVL.

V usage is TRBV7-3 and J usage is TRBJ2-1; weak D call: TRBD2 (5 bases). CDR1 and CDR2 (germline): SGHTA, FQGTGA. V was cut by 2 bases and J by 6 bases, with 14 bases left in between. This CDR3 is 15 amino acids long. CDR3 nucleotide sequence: TGTGCCAGCAGCTTACTCCCGGGGAGAGCCAATGAGCAGTTCTTC. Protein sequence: CASSLLPGRANEQFF.

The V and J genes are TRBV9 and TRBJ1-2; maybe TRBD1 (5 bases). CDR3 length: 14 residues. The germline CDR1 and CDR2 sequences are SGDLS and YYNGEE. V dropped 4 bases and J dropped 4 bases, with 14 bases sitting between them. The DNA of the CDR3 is TGTGCCAGCAGCCTGAGACTGGGGGGCTATGGCTACACCTTC. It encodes CASSLRLGGYGYTF.

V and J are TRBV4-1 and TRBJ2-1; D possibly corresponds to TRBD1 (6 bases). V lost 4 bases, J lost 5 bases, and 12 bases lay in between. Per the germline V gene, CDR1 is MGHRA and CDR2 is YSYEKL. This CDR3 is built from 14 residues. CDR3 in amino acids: CASSLRDKDNEQFF. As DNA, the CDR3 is TGCGCCAGCAGCCTCCGGGACAAAGACAATGAGCAGTTCTTC.

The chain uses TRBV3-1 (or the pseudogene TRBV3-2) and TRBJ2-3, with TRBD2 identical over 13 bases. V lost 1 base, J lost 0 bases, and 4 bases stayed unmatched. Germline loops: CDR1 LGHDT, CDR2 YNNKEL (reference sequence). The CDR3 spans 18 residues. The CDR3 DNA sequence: TGTGCCAGCAGCCAAGTACTAGCGGGAGGGCCAAGCACAGATACGCAGTATTTT. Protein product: CASSQVLAGGPSTDTQYF.

CDR3 coding DNA: TGTGCCAGCAGCCTTTTACAGTCAGATACGCAGTATTTT. Translating it yields CASSLLQSDTQYF. The V gene is TRBV6-5, the J gene TRBJ2-3; D is undetermined. Germline V gene data show CDR1 as MNHEY and CDR2 as SVGAGI. The CDR3 loop spans 13 amino acids. Between the trimmed V and J ends, which lost 6 bases and 4 bases, there was a span of 11 bases.

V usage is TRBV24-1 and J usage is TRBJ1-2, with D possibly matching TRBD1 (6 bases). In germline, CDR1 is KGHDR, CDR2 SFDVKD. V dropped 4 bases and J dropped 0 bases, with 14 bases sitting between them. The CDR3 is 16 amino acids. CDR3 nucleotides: TGTGCCACCAGTGACCATGGGACACTCTCTAACTATGGCTACACCTTC. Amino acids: CATSDHGTLSNYGYTF.

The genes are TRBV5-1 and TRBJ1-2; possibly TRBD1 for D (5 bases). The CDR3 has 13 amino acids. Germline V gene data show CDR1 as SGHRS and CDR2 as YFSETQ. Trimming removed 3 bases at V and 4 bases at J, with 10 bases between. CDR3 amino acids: CASSSTQGYGYTF. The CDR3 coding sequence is TGCGCCAGCAGCTCAACCCAGGGCTATGGCTACACCTTC.

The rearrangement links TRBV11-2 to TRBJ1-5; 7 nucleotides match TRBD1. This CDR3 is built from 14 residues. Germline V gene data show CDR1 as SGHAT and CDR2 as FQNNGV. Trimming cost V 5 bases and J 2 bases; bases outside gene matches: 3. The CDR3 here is CASSQTGGNQPQHF. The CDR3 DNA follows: TGTGCCAGCAGCCAAACAGGGGGCAATCAGCCCCAGCATTTT.

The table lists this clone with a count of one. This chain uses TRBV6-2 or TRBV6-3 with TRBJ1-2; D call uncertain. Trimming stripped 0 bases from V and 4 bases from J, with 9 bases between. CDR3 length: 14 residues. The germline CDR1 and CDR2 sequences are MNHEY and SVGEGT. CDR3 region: CASSYSSNLYGYTF. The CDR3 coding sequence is TGTGCCAGCAGTTACTCGAGTAACCTCTATGGCTACACCTTC.

The CDR3 DNA reads TGTGCCAGCAGCTTTGGAGGGTCCGGGACGGCTTCCTACGAGCAGTACTTC. Amino acids: CASSFGGSGTASYEQYF. V gene TRBV7-2 combines with J gene TRBJ2-7; D is perhaps TRBD2 (6 bases). Germline lookup yields CDR1 SGHTA and CDR2 FQGNSA. V was pared by 3 bases and J by 1 base, with 19 bases between. This CDR3 contains 17 residues.

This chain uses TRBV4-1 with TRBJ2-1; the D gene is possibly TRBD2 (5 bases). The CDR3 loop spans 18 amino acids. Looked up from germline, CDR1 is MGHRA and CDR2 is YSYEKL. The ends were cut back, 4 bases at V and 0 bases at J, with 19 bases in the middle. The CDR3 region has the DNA TGCGCCAGCAGCCGAACCCCTAGCACCCGATCCTCCTACAATGAGCAGTTCTTC. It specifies CASSRTPSTRSSYNEQFF.

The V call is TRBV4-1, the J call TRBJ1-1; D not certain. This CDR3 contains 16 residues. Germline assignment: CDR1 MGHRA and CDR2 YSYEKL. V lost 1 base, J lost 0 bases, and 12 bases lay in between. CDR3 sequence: CASSQVPTTMNTEAFF. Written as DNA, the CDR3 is TGCGCCAGCAGCCAAGTTCCAACAACCATGAACACTGAAGCTTTCTTT.